The 3 T cell receptor beta chains presented below share a single source sample, sequenced in a study of T-cell memory formation after mild COVID-19 (dated by TCRdb to the early 2020s). The library relied on 5' RACE. Instrument on record: Illumina NovaSeq 6000. TCRdb itself trimmed the public reads at Q25 with fastp, ran MiXCR and retained productive beta chains. Here each entry gathers all rows of one CDR3 protein and keeps the most common genes and DNA. The sample table shows about 190,000 distinct CDR3 sequences, and about 20% are seen once. The leading ten clones occupy under 30% of the sample. The sequenced sample consisted of PBMCs or a T cell subset sorted from them (not recorded which). These receptors were collected from an adult woman who had mild COVID-19 (a few samples of this study predate the infection). The sample titles of this study are shuffled in the database, so cell type and time point are left out; the donor was told from shared clones.

In this sample, this clonotype turned up a few times. The J gene is TRBJ2-3, the V gene TRBV23-1; 10 bases agree with TRBD2. TRBV23-1 is an ORF, with its function uncertain. The J segment lost 3 bases and the V segment lost 3 bases, leaving 9 bases of the junction unmatched. The CDR3 contains 17 residues. CDR3 nucleotides: TGCGCCAGCAGTCATACTGCCGGGACTAGCGATACAGATACGCAGTATTTT. Translating gives CASSHTAGTSDTDTQYF.

In its sample, this clonotype was seen a few times. The genes are TRBV29-1 and TRBJ2-1, with 10 bases aligning to TRBD2. The CDR3 is 13 residues long. Germline V gene lookup returns CDR1 SQVTM and CDR2 ANQGSEA. J was trimmed by 7 bases and V by 7 bases; bases with no gene match: 7. The CDR3 here is CSDLAGVGNEQFF. As DNA, the CDR3 is TGCAGCGACCTAGCGGGAGTGGGAAATGAGCAGTTCTTC.

This chain links TRBV2 with TRBJ2-2, with TRBD1 matching over 8 bases. CDR3 length: 16 amino acids. The J segment lost 2 bases and the V segment lost 3 bases, leaving 5 bases of the junction unmatched. In germline, CDR1 is SNHLY, CDR2 FYNNEI. As DNA, the CDR3 is TGTGCCAGCAGTGACCCGGACAGGGTAAACACCGGGGAGCTGTTTTTT. This translates into CASSDPDRVNTGELFF. Supplemented by reference TRBV2 and TRBJ2-2, the full variable domain reads EPEVTQTPSHQVTQMGQEVILRCVPISNHLYFYWYRQILGQKVEFLVSFYNNEISEKSEIFDDQFSVERPDGSNFTLKIRSTKLEDSAMYFCASSDPDRVNTGELFFGEGSRLTVL.